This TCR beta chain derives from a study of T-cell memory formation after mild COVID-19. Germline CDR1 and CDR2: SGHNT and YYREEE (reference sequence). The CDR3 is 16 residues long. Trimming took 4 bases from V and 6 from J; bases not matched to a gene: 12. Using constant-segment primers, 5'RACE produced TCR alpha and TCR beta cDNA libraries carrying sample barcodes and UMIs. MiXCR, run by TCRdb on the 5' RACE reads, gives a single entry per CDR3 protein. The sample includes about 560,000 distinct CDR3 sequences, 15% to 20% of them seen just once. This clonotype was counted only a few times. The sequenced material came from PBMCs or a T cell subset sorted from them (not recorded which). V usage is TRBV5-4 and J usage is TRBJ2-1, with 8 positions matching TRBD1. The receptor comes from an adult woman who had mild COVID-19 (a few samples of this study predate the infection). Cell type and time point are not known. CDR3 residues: CASSPPGGGGSNEQFF. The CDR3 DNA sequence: TGTGCCAGCAGCCCCCCAGGGGGCGGTGGGAGCAATGAGCAGTTCTTC.